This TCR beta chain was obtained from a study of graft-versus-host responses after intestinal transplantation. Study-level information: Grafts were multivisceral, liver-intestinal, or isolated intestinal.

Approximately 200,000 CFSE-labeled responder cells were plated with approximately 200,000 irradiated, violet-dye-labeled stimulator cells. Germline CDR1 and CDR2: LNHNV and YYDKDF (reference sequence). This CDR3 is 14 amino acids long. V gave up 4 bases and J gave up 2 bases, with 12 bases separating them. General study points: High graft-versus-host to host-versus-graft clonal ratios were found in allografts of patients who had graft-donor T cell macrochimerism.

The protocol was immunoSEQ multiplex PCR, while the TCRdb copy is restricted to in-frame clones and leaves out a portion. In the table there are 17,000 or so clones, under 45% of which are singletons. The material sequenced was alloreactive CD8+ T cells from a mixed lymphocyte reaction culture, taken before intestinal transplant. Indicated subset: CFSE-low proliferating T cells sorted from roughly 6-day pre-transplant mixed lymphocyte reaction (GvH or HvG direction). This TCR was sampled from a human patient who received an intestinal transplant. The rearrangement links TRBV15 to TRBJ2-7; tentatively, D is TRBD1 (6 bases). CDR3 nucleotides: TGTGCCACCAGCAAGAACAGGGTTACCTACGAGCAGTACTTC. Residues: CATSKNRVTYEQYF.